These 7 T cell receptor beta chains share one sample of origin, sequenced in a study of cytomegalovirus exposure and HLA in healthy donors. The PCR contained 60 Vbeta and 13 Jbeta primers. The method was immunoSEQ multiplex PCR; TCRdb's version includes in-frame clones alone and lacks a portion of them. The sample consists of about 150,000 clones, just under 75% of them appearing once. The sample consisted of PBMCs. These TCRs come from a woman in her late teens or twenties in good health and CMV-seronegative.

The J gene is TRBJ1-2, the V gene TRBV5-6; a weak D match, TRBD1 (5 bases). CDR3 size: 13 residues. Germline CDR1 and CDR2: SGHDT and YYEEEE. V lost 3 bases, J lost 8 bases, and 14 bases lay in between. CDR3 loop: CASSSGTGKGYTF. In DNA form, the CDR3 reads TGTGCCAGCAGCTCCGGGACTGGCAAGGGCTACACCTTC.

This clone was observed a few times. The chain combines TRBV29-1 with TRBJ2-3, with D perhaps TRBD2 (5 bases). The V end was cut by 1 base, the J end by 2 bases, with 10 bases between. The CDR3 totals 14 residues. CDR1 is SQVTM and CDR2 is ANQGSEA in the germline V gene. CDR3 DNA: TGCAGCGTTGAAGCGGGGATTGCCACAGATACGCAGTATTTT. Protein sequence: CSVEAGIATDTQYF.

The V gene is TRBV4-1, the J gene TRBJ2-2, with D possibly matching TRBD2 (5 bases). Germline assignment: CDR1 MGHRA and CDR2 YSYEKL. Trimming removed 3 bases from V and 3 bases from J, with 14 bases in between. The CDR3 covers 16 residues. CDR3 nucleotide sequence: TGCGCCAGCAGCCACCACGGGGAGTCGGACACCGGGGAGCTGTTTTTT. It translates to CASSHHGESDTGELFF.

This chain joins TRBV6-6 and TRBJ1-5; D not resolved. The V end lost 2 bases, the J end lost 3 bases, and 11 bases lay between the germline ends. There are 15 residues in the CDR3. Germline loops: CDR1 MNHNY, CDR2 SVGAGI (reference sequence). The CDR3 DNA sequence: TGTGCCAGCAGTTACCCTCCCAGGAACAATCAGCCCCAGCATTTT. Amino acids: CASSYPPRNNQPQHF.

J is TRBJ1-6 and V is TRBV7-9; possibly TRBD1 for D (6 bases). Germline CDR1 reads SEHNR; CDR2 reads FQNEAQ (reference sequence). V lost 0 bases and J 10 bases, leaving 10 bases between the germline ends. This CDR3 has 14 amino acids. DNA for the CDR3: TGTGCCAGCAGCTTAGCGCGACAGGAATCACCCCTCCACTTT. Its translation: CASSLARQESPLHF. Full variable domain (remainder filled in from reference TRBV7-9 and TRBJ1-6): DTGVSQNPRHKITKRGQNVTFRCDPISEHNRLYWYRQTLGQGPEFLTYFQNEAQLEKSRLLSDRFSAERPKGSFSTLEIQRTEQGDSAMYLCASSLARQESPLHFGNGTRLTVT.

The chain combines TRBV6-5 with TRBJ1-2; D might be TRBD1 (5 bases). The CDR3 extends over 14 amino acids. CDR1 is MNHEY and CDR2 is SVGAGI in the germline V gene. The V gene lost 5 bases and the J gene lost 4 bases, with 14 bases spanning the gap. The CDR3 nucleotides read TGTGCCAGCAGTCACGATTACAGGAGCTATGGCTACACCTTC. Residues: CASSHDYRSYGYTF.

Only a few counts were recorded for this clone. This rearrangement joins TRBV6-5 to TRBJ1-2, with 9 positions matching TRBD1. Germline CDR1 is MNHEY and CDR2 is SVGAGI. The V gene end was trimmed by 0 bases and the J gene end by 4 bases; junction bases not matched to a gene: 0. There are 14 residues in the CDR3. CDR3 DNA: TGTGCCAGCAGTTACTCGACAGGGGGCTATGGCTACACCTTC. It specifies CASSYSTGGYGYTF.